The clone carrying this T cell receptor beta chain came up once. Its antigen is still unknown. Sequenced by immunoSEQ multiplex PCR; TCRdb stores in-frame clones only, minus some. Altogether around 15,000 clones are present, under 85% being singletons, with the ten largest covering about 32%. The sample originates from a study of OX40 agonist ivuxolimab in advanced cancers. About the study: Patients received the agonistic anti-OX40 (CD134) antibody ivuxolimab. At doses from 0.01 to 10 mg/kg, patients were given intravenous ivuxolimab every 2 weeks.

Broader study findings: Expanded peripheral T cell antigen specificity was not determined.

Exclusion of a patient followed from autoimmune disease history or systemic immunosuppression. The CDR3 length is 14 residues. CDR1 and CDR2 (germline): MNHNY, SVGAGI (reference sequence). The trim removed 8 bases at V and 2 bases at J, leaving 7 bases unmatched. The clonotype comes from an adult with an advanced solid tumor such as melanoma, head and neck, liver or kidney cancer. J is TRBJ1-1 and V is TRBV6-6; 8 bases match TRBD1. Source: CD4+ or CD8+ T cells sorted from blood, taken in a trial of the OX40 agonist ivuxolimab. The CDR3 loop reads CASFTDRGNTEAFF. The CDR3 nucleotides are TGTGCCAGCTTCACTGACAGGGGTAACACTGAAGCTTTCTTT.